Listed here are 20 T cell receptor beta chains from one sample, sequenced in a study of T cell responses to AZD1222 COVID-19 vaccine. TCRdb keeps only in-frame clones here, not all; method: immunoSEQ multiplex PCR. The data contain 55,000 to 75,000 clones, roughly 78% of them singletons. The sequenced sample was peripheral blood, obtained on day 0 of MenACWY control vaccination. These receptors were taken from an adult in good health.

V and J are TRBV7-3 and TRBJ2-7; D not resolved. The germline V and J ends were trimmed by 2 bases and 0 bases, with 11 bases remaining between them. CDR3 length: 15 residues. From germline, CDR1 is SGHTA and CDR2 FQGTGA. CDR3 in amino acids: CASSLLAGLSYEQYF. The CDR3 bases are TGTGCCAGCAGCTTACTGGCAGGCCTCTCCTACGAGCAGTACTTC.

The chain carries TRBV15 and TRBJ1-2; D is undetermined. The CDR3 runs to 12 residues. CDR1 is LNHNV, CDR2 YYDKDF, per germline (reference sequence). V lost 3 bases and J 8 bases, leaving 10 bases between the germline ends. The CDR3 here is CATSSGNQGYTF. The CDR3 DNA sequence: TGTGCCACCAGCAGTGGTAATCAGGGCTACACCTTC.

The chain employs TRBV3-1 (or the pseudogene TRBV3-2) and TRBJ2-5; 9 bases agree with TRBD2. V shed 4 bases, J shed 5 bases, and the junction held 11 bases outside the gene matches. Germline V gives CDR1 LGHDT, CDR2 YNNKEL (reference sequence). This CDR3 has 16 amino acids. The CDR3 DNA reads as TGTGCCAGCAGCCTACGGATGCCCAGCGGGAGGGAGACCCAGTACTTC. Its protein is CASSLRMPSGRETQYF.

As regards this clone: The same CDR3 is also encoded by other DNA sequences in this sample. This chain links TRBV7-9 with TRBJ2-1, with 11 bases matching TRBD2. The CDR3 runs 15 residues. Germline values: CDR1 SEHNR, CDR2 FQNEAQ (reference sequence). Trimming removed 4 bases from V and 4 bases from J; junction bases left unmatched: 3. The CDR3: CASSSTSGRYNEQFF. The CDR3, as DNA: TGTGCCAGCAGCTCCACTAGCGGGAGATACAATGAGCAGTTCTTC. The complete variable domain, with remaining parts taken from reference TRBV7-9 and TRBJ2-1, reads DTGVSQNPRHKITKRGQNVTFRCDPISEHNRLYWYRQTLGQGPEFLTYFQNEAQLEKSRLLSDRFSAERPKGSFSTLEIQRTEQGDSAMYLCASSSTSGRYNEQFFGPGTRLTVL.

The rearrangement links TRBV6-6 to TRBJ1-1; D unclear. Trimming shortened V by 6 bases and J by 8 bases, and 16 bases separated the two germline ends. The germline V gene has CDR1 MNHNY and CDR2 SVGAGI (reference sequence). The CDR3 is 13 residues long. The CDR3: CASRPDTFREAFF. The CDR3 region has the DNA TGTGCCAGCAGACCCGACACCTTTAGGGAAGCTTTCTTT.

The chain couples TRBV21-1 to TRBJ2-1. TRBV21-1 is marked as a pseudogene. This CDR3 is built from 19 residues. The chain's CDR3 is CASSKRASRPNHLPNEQFF. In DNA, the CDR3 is TGTGCCAGCAGCAAAAGAGCTTCGCGACCGAACCACCTACCTAATGAGCAGTTCTTC.

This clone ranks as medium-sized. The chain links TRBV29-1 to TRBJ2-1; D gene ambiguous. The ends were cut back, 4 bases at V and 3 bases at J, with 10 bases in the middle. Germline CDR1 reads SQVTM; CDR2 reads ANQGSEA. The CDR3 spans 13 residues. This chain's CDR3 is CSVVAPNYNEQFF. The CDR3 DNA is TGCAGCGTTGTCGCCCCCAACTACAATGAGCAGTTCTTC.

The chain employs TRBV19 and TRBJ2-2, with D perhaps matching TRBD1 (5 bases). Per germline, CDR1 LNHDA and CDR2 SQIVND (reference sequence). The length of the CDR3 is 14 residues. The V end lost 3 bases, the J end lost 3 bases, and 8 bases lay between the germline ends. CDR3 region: CASSIGRDTGELFF. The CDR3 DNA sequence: TGTGCCAGTAGTATCGGCAGGGACACCGGGGAGCTGTTTTTT.

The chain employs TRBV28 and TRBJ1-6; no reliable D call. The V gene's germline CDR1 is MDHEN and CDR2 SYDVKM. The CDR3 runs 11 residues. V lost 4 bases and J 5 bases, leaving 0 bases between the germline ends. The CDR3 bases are TGTGCCAGCAGTTATAATTCACCCCTCCACTTT. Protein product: CASSYNSPLHF. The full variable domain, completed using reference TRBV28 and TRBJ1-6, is DVKVTQSSRYLVKRTGEKVFLECVQDMDHENMFWYRQDPGLGLRLIYFSYDVKMKEKGDIPEGYSVSREKKERFSLILESASTNQTSMYLCASSYNSPLHFGNGTRLTVT.

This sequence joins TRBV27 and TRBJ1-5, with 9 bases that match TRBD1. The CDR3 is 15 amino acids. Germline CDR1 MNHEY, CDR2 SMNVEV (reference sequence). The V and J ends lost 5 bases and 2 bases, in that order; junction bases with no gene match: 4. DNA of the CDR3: TGTGCCAGCAGTCCCCGGACAGGGGGCAATCAGCCCCAGCATTTT. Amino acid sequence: CASSPRTGGNQPQHF.

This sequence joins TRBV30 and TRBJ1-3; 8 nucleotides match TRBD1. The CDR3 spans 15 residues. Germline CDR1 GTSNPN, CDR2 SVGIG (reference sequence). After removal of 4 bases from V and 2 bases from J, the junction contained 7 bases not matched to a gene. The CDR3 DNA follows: TGTGCCTGGATAGGGACAGGTTCCCCTGGAAACACCATATATTTT. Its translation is CAWIGTGSPGNTIYF. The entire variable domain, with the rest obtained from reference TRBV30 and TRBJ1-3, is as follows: SQTIHQWPATLVQPVGSPLSLECTVEGTSNPNLYWYRQAAGRGLQLLFYSVGIGQISSEVPQNLSASRPQDRQFILSSKKLLLSDSGFYLCAWIGTGSPGNTIYFGEGSWLTVV.

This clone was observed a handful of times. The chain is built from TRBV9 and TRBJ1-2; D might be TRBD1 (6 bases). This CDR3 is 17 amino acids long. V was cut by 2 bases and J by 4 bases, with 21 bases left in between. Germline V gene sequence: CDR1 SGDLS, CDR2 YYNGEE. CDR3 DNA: TGTGCCAGCAGCGTGGACAGCTCTCCTAACCCCTTCTATGGCTACACCTTC. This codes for CASSVDSSPNPFYGYTF.

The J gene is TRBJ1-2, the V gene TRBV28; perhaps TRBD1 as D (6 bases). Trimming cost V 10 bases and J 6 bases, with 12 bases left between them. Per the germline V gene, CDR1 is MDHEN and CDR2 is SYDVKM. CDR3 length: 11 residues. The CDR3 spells CANQEGDGYTF. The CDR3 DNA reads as TGTGCCAACCAGGAGGGGGATGGCTACACCTTC.

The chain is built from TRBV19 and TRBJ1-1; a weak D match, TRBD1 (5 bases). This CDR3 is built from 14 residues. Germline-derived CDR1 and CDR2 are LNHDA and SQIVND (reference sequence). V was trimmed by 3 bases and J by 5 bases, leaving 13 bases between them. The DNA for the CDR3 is TGTGCCAGTAGTATTAGGGGCGCGGGGACTGAAGCTTTCTTT. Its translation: CASSIRGAGTEAFF.

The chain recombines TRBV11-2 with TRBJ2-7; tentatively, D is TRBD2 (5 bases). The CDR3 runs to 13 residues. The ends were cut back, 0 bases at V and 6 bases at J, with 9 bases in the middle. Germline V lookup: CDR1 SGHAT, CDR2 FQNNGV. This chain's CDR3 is CASSLERAGEQYF. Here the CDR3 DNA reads TGTGCCAGCAGCTTAGAGCGGGCGGGCGAGCAGTACTTC.

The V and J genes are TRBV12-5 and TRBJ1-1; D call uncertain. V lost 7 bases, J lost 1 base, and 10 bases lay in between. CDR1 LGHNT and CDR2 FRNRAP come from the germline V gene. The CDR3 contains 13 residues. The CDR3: CASAPDGNTEAFF. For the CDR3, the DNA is TGTGCTAGTGCCCCGGACGGGAACACTGAAGCTTTCTTT. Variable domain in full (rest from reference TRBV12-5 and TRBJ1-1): DARVTQTPRHKVTEMGQEVTMRCQPILGHNTVFWYRQTMMQGLELLAYFRNRAPLDDSGMPKDRFSAEMPDATLATLKIQPSEPRDSAVYFCASAPDGNTEAFFGQGTRLTVV.

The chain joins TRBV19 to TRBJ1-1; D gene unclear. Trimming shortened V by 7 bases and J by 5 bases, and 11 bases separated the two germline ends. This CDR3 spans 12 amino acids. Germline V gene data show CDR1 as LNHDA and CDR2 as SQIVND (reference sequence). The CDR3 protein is CASKLAGTEAFF. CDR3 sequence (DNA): TGTGCCAGTAAGCTGGCTGGAACTGAAGCTTTCTTT.

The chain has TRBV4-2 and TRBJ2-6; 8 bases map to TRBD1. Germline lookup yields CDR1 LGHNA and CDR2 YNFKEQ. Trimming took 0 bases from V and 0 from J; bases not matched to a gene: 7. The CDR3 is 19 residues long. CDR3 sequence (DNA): TGTGCCAGCAGCCAAGAGAACAGGGGGACGTTCTCTGGGGCCAACGTCCTGACTTTC. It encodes CASSQENRGTFSGANVLTF.

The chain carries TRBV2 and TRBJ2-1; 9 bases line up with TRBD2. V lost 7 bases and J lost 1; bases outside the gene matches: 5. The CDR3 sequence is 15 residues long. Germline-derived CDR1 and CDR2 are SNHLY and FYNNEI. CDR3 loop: CASKVAGASYNEQFF. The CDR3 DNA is TGTGCCAGCAAAGTAGCGGGGGCGTCCTACAATGAGCAGTTCTTC.

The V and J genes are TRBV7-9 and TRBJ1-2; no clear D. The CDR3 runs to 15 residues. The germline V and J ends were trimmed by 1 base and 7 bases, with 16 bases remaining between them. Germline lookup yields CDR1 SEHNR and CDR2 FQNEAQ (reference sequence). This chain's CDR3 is CASSLVGVERGGYTF. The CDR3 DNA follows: TGTGCCAGCAGCTTAGTTGGCGTGGAGAGAGGTGGCTACACCTTC.